The present entry profiles one TCR beta chain with its context. The target antigen is unknown. The data were taken from a study of cytomegalovirus exposure and HLA in healthy donors. Study-wide points: Rarity held for most TCR sequences, but there were some public TCRs that occurred in many donors.

PCR employed 60 Vbeta and 13 Jbeta primers. Some clones are missing from TCRdb's copy, which holds only in-frame ones; the method was immunoSEQ multiplex PCR. The sample includes under 200,000 clones, approximately 71% of them seen just once. The CDR3 sequence is 15 residues long. The V and J ends lost 5 bases and 3 bases, in that order; junction bases with no gene match: 5. Looked up from germline, CDR1 is MNHNS and CDR2 is SASEGT. This sequence was found in a man between 50 and 59 years old in good health and CMV-seronegative. Sequencing used PBMCs. The chain uses TRBV6-1 and TRBJ1-5; 9 bases line up with TRBD1. The CDR3 spells CASSKDRGFNQPQHF. The CDR3 DNA sequence: TGTGCCAGCAGTAAAGACAGGGGGTTCAATCAGCCCCAGCATTTT.